Following are 4 T cell receptor beta chains from one sample sequenced in a study of cytotoxic CD8 clonotypes in ibrutinib-treated CLL. TCRdb's copy holds only in-frame clones and misses some; the assay was immunoSEQ multiplex PCR. The sample lists some 100,000 clones, 45% to 65% occurring once. The specimen was PBMCs, collected after 24 months of ibrutinib treatment. Receptor source: a human donor with chronic lymphocytic leukemia.

The chain couples TRBV11-2 to TRBJ2-3; no clear D. In germline, CDR1 is SGHAT, CDR2 FQNNGV. CDR3 size: 11 residues. The V gene lost 5 bases and the J gene lost 7 bases, with 7 bases spanning the gap. CDR3 loop: CASSPTNTQYF. Written as DNA, the CDR3 is TGTGCCAGCAGCCCTACGAATACGCAGTATTTT.

The rearrangement links TRBV5-1 to TRBJ2-3; D is possibly TRBD1 (5 bases). V was trimmed by 0 bases and J by 2 bases, leaving 10 bases between them. CDR1 is SGHRS, CDR2 YFSETQ, per germline. The CDR3 consists of 15 residues. CDR3 in DNA: TGCGCCAGCAGCTTGGCCTCACAGGCCACAGATACGCAGTATTTT. Translation: CASSLASQATDTQYF.

This clone was seen a handful of times. The V gene is TRBV19, the J gene TRBJ1-5; possible D gene TRBD1, 6 bases. Trimming removed 6 bases from V and 1 base from J, with 13 bases in between. The CDR3 covers 15 residues. The germline V gene has CDR1 LNHDA and CDR2 SQIVND (reference sequence). The CDR3 DNA is TGTGCCAGTAGGCAGTCAGGGGAAAGCAATCAGCCCCAGCATTTT. Protein: CASRQSGESNQPQHF.

V and J are TRBV6-5 and TRBJ1-1; possibly TRBD1 for D (5 bases). The length of the CDR3 is 15 residues. V shed 0 bases and J shed 7 bases, with 15 bases lying between them. Germline V gene data show CDR1 as MNHEY and CDR2 as SVGAGI. CDR3 sequence reads: CASSYSIWDGGEAFF. The CDR3 nucleotides read TGTGCCAGCAGTTACTCGATTTGGGATGGGGGTGAAGCTTTCTTT.